These 31 T cell receptor beta chains share one sample of origin, sequenced in a study of cytomegalovirus exposure and HLA in healthy donors. The PCR ran on 60 Vbeta and 13 Jbeta primers. TCRdb keeps only in-frame clones here, not all; method: immunoSEQ multiplex PCR. The data contain approximately 150,000 clones, approximately 80% of them seen just once; the ten biggest clones take up 3.1%. The source material was PBMCs. The receptors shown here come from a male donor in good health and CMV-seronegative.

This clone was seen a few times. The genes are TRBV7-8 and TRBJ1-5, with TRBD1 identical over 7 bases. Per germline, CDR1 SGHVS and CDR2 FQNEAQ. The CDR3 consists of 17 residues. J gave up 0 bases and V 2 bases, and 7 bases lay outside the gene matches. The CDR3 sequence: CASSLRTGAYSNQPQHF. The DNA of the CDR3 is TGTGCCAGCAGCTTAAGGACAGGAGCCTATAGCAATCAGCCCCAGCATTTT.

This rearrangement joins TRBV5-8 to TRBJ2-1; 9 bases match TRBD1. The CDR3 runs 15 residues. CDR1 SGHTS and CDR2 YDEGEE come from the germline V gene. V gave up 7 bases and J gave up 8 bases; unmatched junction bases: 13. This CDR3 is CASYGSGQGLHEQFF. CDR3 coding DNA: TGTGCCAGCTATGGGTCGGGACAGGGATTGCATGAGCAGTTCTTC.

This clone was counted a few times. This chain joins TRBV5-1 and TRBJ2-3; D is unresolved. Germline V gene sequence: CDR1 SGHRS, CDR2 YFSETQ. Trimming left V 1 base short and J 6 bases short, with 15 bases between. CDR3 length: 15 amino acids. The CDR3 region has the DNA TGCGCCAGCAGCTTGTCCGGGTCGCTTCGGGATACGCAGTATTTT. It translates to CASSLSGSLRDTQYF.

The chain joins TRBV2 to TRBJ2-3, with 7 bases matching TRBD2. There are 13 residues in the CDR3. Germline V gene lookup returns CDR1 SNHLY and CDR2 FYNNEI. The V segment lost 7 bases and the J segment 2 bases; nucleotides outside the gene matches: 3. CDR3 sequence reads: CASTGGVTDTQYF. Written as DNA, the CDR3 is TGTGCCAGCACTGGGGGGGTCACAGATACGCAGTATTTT.

The rearrangement uses TRBV7-2 and TRBJ2-2; D gene uncertain. The germline V gene encodes CDR1 SGHTA and CDR2 FQGNSA. This CDR3 has 16 residues. V was trimmed by 1 base and J by 3 bases, leaving 12 bases between them. The CDR3 here is CASSLVPSPYTGELFF. The CDR3 DNA reads as TGTGCCAGCAGCTTAGTACCCAGTCCGTACACCGGGGAGCTGTTTTTT.

The chain combines TRBV29-1 with TRBJ2-3; 8 bases match TRBD2. The germline gives CDR1 SQVTM, CDR2 ANQGSEA. The CDR3 consists of 14 residues. J lost 5 bases, V lost 5 bases, and 9 bases had no gene match. For the CDR3, the DNA is TGCAGCGTTCCCAATAGCGGGACCTTAGATACGCAGTATTTT. This gives the protein CSVPNSGTLDTQYF.

V gene TRBV15 combines with J gene TRBJ1-2; TRBD1 matches 10 bases. The CDR3 spans 18 residues. Trimming removed 0 bases from V and 8 bases from J; junction bases left unmatched: 15. Germline CDR1 and CDR2: LNHNV and YYDKDF (reference sequence). The CDR3 region has the DNA TGTGCCACCAGCAGAGACCATACAACCTCGACAGGGGGCCGGGGCTACACCTTC. It encodes CATSRDHTTSTGGRGYTF.

The chain is built from TRBV13 and TRBJ2-2; 10 positions agree with TRBD2. CDR3 length: 17 residues. Per germline, CDR1 PRHDT and CDR2 FYEKMQ (reference sequence). J was trimmed by 4 bases and V by 5 bases; bases with no gene match: 10. The CDR3 DNA reads TGTGCCAGCAGCCCGAACCAGGGACTAGCGCCCACCGGGGAGCTGTTTTTT. Translation gives CASSPNQGLAPTGELFF.

This chain links TRBV4-3 with TRBJ2-3, with D perhaps matching TRBD2 (6 bases). V was shortened by 0 bases and J by 0 bases, with 25 bases between the two germline ends. Germline-derived CDR1 and CDR2 are LGHNA and YSLEER. CDR3 length equals 21 residues. Written as DNA, the CDR3 is TGCGCCAGCAGCCAAGATCATACTGTTCGCGGGACGACAACTAGCACAGATACGCAGTATTTT. This translates into CASSQDHTVRGTTTSTDTQYF.

J is TRBJ1-1 and V is TRBV7-9; D remains ambiguous. The CDR3 sequence is 11 residues long. Germline lookup yields CDR1 SEHNR and CDR2 FQNEAQ (reference sequence). Trimming left V 6 bases short and J 6 bases short, with 8 bases between. The chain's CDR3 is CASSSTAEAFF. In nucleotides, the CDR3 is TGTGCCAGCAGTTCAACTGCTGAAGCTTTCTTT.

The gene calls are TRBV29-1 and TRBJ2-5; 9 bases map to TRBD1. CDR1 SQVTM and CDR2 ANQGSEA come from the germline V gene. This CDR3 spans 15 amino acids. J gave up 3 bases and V 6 bases, and 11 bases lay outside the gene matches. CDR3 DNA: TGCAGCGTCGAACCCGGGACAGGGCAAAAAGAGACCCAGTACTTC. Translation gives CSVEPGTGQKETQYF. Supplemented by reference TRBV29-1 and TRBJ2-5, the full variable domain reads SAVISQKPSRDICQRGTSLTIQCQVDSQVTMMFWYRQQPGQSLTLIATANQGSEATYESGFVIDKFPISRPNLTFSTLTVSNMSPEDSSIYLCSVEPGTGQKETQYFGPGTRLLVL.

The chain recombines TRBV5-1 with TRBJ1-3, with a tentative D call TRBD1 (6 bases). This CDR3 region has 16 residues. The V end lost 2 bases, the J end lost 4 bases, and 16 bases lay between the germline ends. The germline V gene encodes CDR1 SGHRS and CDR2 YFSETQ. In DNA form, the CDR3 reads TGCGCCAGCAGCTTACTAGACAGCGGGGGCGGAAACACCATATATTTT. It codes for CASSLLDSGGGNTIYF. Full variable domain (remainder filled in from reference TRBV5-1 and TRBJ1-3): KAGVTQTPRYLIKTRGQQVTLSCSPISGHRSVSWYQQTPGQGLQFLFEYFSETQRNKGNFPGRFSGRQFSNSRSEMNVSTLELGDSALYLCASSLLDSGGGNTIYFGEGSWLTVV.

This clone occurred once. The chain links TRBV29-1 to TRBJ1-1; 11 bases map to TRBD1. J was trimmed by 7 bases and V by 3 bases; bases with no gene match: 10. In germline, CDR1 is SQVTM, CDR2 ANQGSEA. CDR3 length: 15 residues. CDR3 amino acids: CSVEARDRGFDEAFF. As DNA, the CDR3 is TGCAGCGTTGAGGCCCGGGACAGGGGGTTTGATGAAGCTTTCTTT.

This clone has just a few counts. The chain employs TRBV5-6 and TRBJ1-4; 9 bases are shared with TRBD1. V lost 4 bases and J lost 4; bases outside the gene matches: 8. The CDR3 is 16 amino acids. CDR1 is SGHDT and CDR2 is YYEEEE in the germline V gene. In DNA, the CDR3 is TGTGCCAGCAGCGCAGTCGGACAGGGGTTTAATGAAAAACTGTTTTTT. It codes for CASSAVGQGFNEKLFF.

This clone came up a few times. This chain uses TRBV30 with TRBJ2-1; 8 positions match TRBD1. J lost 4 bases, V lost 3 bases, and 8 bases had no gene match. Germline assignment: CDR1 GTSNPN and CDR2 SVGIG (reference sequence). This CDR3 contains 15 residues. DNA of the CDR3: TGTGCCTGGAGCCCAGACAGGGGACCGTACAATGAGCAGTTCTTC. Protein: CAWSPDRGPYNEQFF. Drawing the rest from reference TRBV30 and TRBJ2-1, the complete variable domain is SQTIHQWPATLVQPVGSPLSLECTVEGTSNPNLYWYRQAAGRGLQLLFYSVGIGQISSEVPQNLSASRPQDRQFILSSKKLLLSDSGFYLCAWSPDRGPYNEQFFGPGTRLTVL.

This clone was seen only a few times. V usage is TRBV28 and J usage is TRBJ2-3; 10 bases are a match to TRBD1. The CDR3 extends over 18 amino acids. Germline loops: CDR1 MDHEN, CDR2 SYDVKM. V shed 5 bases and J 3 bases; nucleotides not matched to a gene: 14. CDR3 nucleotides: TGTGCCAGCAGTCCCGGGACAGGGGTCGGCGGGGGGACAGATACGCAGTATTTT. This gives the protein CASSPGTGVGGGTDTQYF.

The chain uses TRBV7-9 and TRBJ2-7, with 11 bases matching TRBD2. Trimming cost V 5 bases and J 0 bases; bases outside gene matches: 6. Germline V CDR1 and CDR2: SEHNR, FQNEAQ (reference sequence). This CDR3 region has 16 residues. DNA for the CDR3: TGTGCCAGCAGCAGGACTAGCGGGCGTAGCTCCTACGAGCAGTACTTC. Amino acids: CASSRTSGRSSYEQYF.

The V gene is TRBV13, the J gene TRBJ2-1, with 12 bases aligning to TRBD2. Losses at the gene ends were 2 bases for V and 8 bases for J; bases not matched to a gene: 7. The CDR3 sequence is 16 residues long. Germline CDR1 and CDR2: PRHDT and FYEKMQ (reference sequence). The CDR3 DNA sequence: TGTGCCAGCAGCTTACGACTAGCGGGGGCGTTAGATGAGCAGTTCTTC. Translation gives CASSLRLAGALDEQFF. Full variable domain (rest looked up from reference TRBV13 and TRBJ2-1): AAGVIQSPRHLIKEKRETATLKCYPIPRHDTVYWYQQGPGQDPQFLISFYEKMQSDKGSIPDRFSAQQFSDYHSELNMSSLELGDSALYFCASSLRLAGALDEQFFGPGTRLTVL.

The V and J genes are TRBV27 and TRBJ1-5, with a possible D match to TRBD1 (5 bases). Germline assignment: CDR1 MNHEY and CDR2 SMNVEV (reference sequence). Trimming shortened V by 2 bases and J by 0 bases, and 8 bases separated the two germline ends. The CDR3 sequence is 15 residues long. The CDR3 spells CASSLEGDSNQPQHF. DNA of the CDR3: TGTGCCAGCAGTTTAGAAGGGGATAGCAATCAGCCCCAGCATTTT.

V gene TRBV7-9 combines with J gene TRBJ2-7; 10 bases match TRBD1. V lost 3 bases, J lost 5 bases, and 7 bases stayed unmatched. This CDR3 has 15 residues. Germline assignment: CDR1 SEHNR and CDR2 FQNEAQ (reference sequence). CDR3 DNA sequence: TGTGCCAGCAGCTTCCCGGGACAGGGGCACCACGAGCAGTACTTC. Translated: CASSFPGQGHHEQYF.

The rearrangement uses TRBV7-2 and TRBJ2-7, with 13 bases fitting TRBD2. The CDR3 sequence is 15 residues long. Germline V CDR1 and CDR2: SGHTA, FQGNSA. Losses at the gene ends were 3 bases for V and 2 bases for J; bases not matched to a gene: 1. The DNA for the CDR3 is TGTGCCAGCAGCTTGGGACTAGCGGGGCCCTACGAGCAGTACTTC. As protein: CASSLGLAGPYEQYF. The variable domain in full, with the rest retrieved from reference TRBV7-2 and TRBJ2-7, is GAGVSQSPSNKVTEKGKDVELRCDPISGHTALYWYRQSLGQGLEFLIYFQGNSAPDKSGLPSDRFSAERTGGSVSTLTIQRTQQEDSAVYLCASSLGLAGPYEQYFGPGTRLTVT.

With respect to this clone: Other DNA sequences of this sample code for an identical CDR3. The J gene is TRBJ2-3, the V gene TRBV9; a weak D match, TRBD2 (5 bases). CDR1 is SGDLS and CDR2 is YYNGEE in the germline V gene. This CDR3 spans 15 amino acids. V lost 0 bases, J lost 2 bases, and 10 bases lay in between. Here the CDR3 reads CASSVGRGPTDTQYF. The CDR3 bases are TGTGCCAGCAGCGTAGGTCGGGGTCCCACAGATACGCAGTATTTT.

As concerns this clone: Sequence at one end of the junction differs from germline and may be a read error. The chain links TRBV7-9 to TRBJ2-7, with 14 bases identical to TRBD2. The germline V gene has CDR1 SEHNR and CDR2 FQNEAQ (reference sequence). The CDR3 runs 17 residues. In nucleotides, the CDR3 is TGTTCCAGCAGCTCACCCGGGACTAGCGGGAGCCCCTACGAGCAGTACTTC. Translated: CSSSSPGTSGSPYEQYF.

The chain is built from TRBV19 and TRBJ2-2; TRBD1 is a possible D gene (6 bases). CDR1 is LNHDA and CDR2 is SQIVND in the germline V gene (reference sequence). The CDR3 consists of 16 residues. V lost 6 bases and J lost 8, with 22 bases in between. For the CDR3, the DNA is TGTGCCAGTAGCCTAGACAGGCCCGGGGTTATGGGGGAGCTGTTTTTT. Translation: CASSLDRPGVMGELFF.

The rearrangement links TRBV7-8 to TRBJ2-3; D is possibly TRBD2 (7 bases). V lost 2 bases and J lost 5, with 17 bases in between. Germline assignment: CDR1 SGHVS and CDR2 FQNEAQ. This CDR3 contains 16 residues. CDR3 sequence: CASSLPRGGAEDTQYF. The DNA for the CDR3 is TGTGCCAGCAGCTTACCCCGAGGGGGGGCGGAAGATACGCAGTATTTT.

The chain uses TRBV15 and TRBJ2-7; 7 nucleotides align to TRBD1. In germline, CDR1 is LNHNV, CDR2 YYDKDF (reference sequence). V was clipped by 6 bases and J by 6 bases; unmatched bases: 8. This CDR3 has 13 amino acids. The CDR3 DNA reads as TGTGCCACCAGAAGACAGGGCAGCAGCGAGCAGTACTTC. It is translated as CATRRQGSSEQYF.

V is TRBV6-4 and J is TRBJ2-1; TRBD2 matches 9 bases. Trimming at V came to 2 bases and at J to 6 bases, leaving 5 bases not matched to a gene. CDR1 and CDR2 (germline): MRHNA, SNTAGT. The CDR3 runs 15 residues. CDR3 region: CASSDSLAGPNEQFF. CDR3 in DNA: TGTGCCAGCAGTGACAGTCTAGCGGGACCCAATGAGCAGTTCTTC.

This chain joins TRBV19 and TRBJ1-5; a weak D match, TRBD1 (6 bases). The germline CDR1 and CDR2 sequences are LNHDA and SQIVND (reference sequence). This CDR3 spans 17 amino acids. Trimming stripped 3 bases from V and 4 bases from J, with 19 bases between. The CDR3 here is CASSIGGGGGMNQPQHF. The CDR3 region has the DNA TGTGCCAGTAGTATTGGGGGGGGAGGGGGTATGAATCAGCCCCAGCATTTT.

DNA for the CDR3: TGTGCCAGCAGCTTTGGGCCCCGAGCGGGAGGCGACAATGAGCAGTTCTTC. Its protein product is CASSFGPRAGGDNEQFF. The V call is TRBV7-6, the J call TRBJ2-1, with 9 nucleotides matching TRBD2. V was clipped by 3 bases and J by 5 bases; unmatched bases: 11. The CDR3 loop spans 17 amino acids. Germline lookup yields CDR1 SGHVS and CDR2 FNYEAQ.

The gene calls are TRBV28 and TRBJ1-5; TRBD1 matches 8 bases. Germline CDR1 MDHEN, CDR2 SYDVKM. The CDR3 length is 15 residues. The V segment lost 2 bases and the J segment 3 bases; nucleotides outside the gene matches: 3. As DNA, the CDR3 is TGTGCCAGCAGTTTACGGCAGGGGGCCAATCAGCCCCAGCATTTT. Amino acids: CASSLRQGANQPQHF.

The chain uses TRBV6-1 and TRBJ1-2; no firm D call. The CDR3 covers 13 residues. Trimming took 6 bases from V and 3 from J, leaving 11 bases between them. Germline loops: CDR1 MNHNS, CDR2 SASEGT. CDR3 in DNA: TGTGCCAGCAGCCCGCTTCGGGACTATGGCTACACCTTC. Translation: CASSPLRDYGYTF.